This TCR beta chain was obtained from a study of blood T cell repertoires in COVID-19. Study in general: Acute-phase and convalescent COVID-19 samples originated in the United States, Italy and Spain.

The data were produced by immunoSEQ multiplex PCR, yet TCRdb's version contains in-frame clones alone and is incomplete. The sample yields some 400,000 clones, 85% to 90% seen once. Clinical history as reported by participants underpinned cohort assignment. V dropped 0 bases and J dropped 5 bases, with 7 bases sitting between them. The CDR3 is 13 residues long. CDR1 and CDR2 (germline): KGHSH, LQKENI. The sequencing sample was made of PBMCs or T cells enriched from blood (not recorded which). This chain links TRBV18 with TRBJ2-5; D is unclear. The receptor was isolated from a man under 40 who had recovered from COVID-19. CDR3 amino acids: CASSPPVRETQYF. DNA for the CDR3: TGTGCCAGCTCACCACCTGTCCGGGAGACCCAGTACTTC. The whole variable domain, filled in from reference TRBV18 and TRBJ2-5, reads NAGVMQNPRHLVRRRGQEARLRCSPMKGHSHVYWYRQLPEEGLKFMVYLQKENIIDESGMPKERFSAEFPKEGPSILRIQQVVRGDSAAYFCASSPPVRETQYFGPGTRLLVL.